In its sample, the clone carrying this T cell receptor (beta chain) was seen a few times. Its antigen is still unknown. Patients showing uncontrolled infection, other autoimmune disease, pregnancy or lactation were ineligible. Germline V gene sequence: CDR1 KGHSH, CDR2 LQKENI. The CDR3 is made up of 13 amino acids. Trimming took off 6 bases at V and 5 bases at J, with 13 bases between the two ends. This specimen comes from a study of T cells in Graves' hyperthyroidism and ophthalmopathy. Study outcomes and limitations: The model forecast ophthalmopathy, anticipating it by a median around 6.5 months before onset.

Authors of the study amplified TCR beta CDR3 regions from RNA transcripts. The TCR CDR3 was amplified in a first-round RT-PCR using the HTBI primer set. TCRdb re-called the multiplex PCR reads through MiXCR, storing one row per CDR3 protein. The sample lists a few hundred thousand distinct CDR3 sequences, around 22% occurring once. The sample was blood. The receptor comes from a man aged 25-45 years with Graves' ophthalmopathy. The chain recombines TRBV18 with TRBJ1-1; no clear D gene. For the CDR3, the DNA is TGTGCCAGCTCCCAACTCAGTGAGACTGAAGCTTTCTTT. This translates into CASSQLSETEAFF.